This T cell receptor (beta chain) was documented in a study of OX40 agonist ivuxolimab in advanced cancers. Turning to the study itself: Those treated in dose escalation had hepatocellular carcinoma, melanoma, renal cell cancer or head and neck cancer.

Trimming removed 8 bases at V and 0 bases at J, with 3 bases between. This CDR3 comprises 11 residues. In germline, CDR1 is SNHLY, CDR2 FYNNEI. The data were produced by immunoSEQ multiplex PCR, yet TCRdb's version contains in-frame clones alone and is incomplete. The data contain 35,000 to 50,000 clones, around 89% of them singletons. The material was CD4+ or CD8+ T cells sorted from blood, obtained in a trial of the OX40 agonist ivuxolimab. The rearrangement links TRBV2 to TRBJ2-3; no clear D. This TCR was recovered from an adult with an advanced solid tumor such as melanoma, head and neck, liver or kidney cancer. The chain's CDR3 is CASGSTDTQYF. As DNA, the CDR3 is TGTGCCAGCGGAAGCACAGATACGCAGTATTTT.